A single sample is the source of the 16 T cell receptor beta chains below, sequenced in a study of cytomegalovirus exposure and HLA in healthy donors. PCR amplification relied on 60 Vbeta primers (plus 13 Jbeta primers). The assay was immunoSEQ multiplex PCR, and TCRdb's table has in-frame clones only and misses some. The table shows 100,000 to 150,000 clones, with over 60% occurring only once. The sequencing input was PBMCs. The receptors shown here come from a human donor in good health.

The chain employs TRBV7-2 and TRBJ2-1, with 15 bases that match TRBD2. V lost 3 bases and J lost 0; bases outside the gene matches: 6. There are 19 residues in the CDR3. Germline values: CDR1 SGHTA, CDR2 FQGNSA. The CDR3 reads CASSFWTSGGADSYNEQFF. CDR3 bases: TGTGCCAGCAGCTTCTGGACTAGCGGGGGGGCCGACTCCTACAATGAGCAGTTCTTC.

The genes are TRBV5-4 and TRBJ2-1; D remains unclear. Looked up from germline, CDR1 is SGHNT and CDR2 is YYREEE (reference sequence). The CDR3 is 14 residues long. V lost 4 bases and J lost 5, with 13 bases in between. CDR3 sequence: CASSPVPRDNEQFF. Here the CDR3 DNA reads TGTGCCAGCAGCCCGGTCCCCCGCGACAATGAGCAGTTCTTC.

The CDR3 nucleotides are TGTGCCAGCAGCTTTACACAGGGGACCTACGAGCAGTACTTC. Residues: CASSFTQGTYEQYF. The chain uses TRBV7-2 and TRBJ2-7; 7 nucleotides line up with TRBD1. CDR3 length: 14 amino acids. Germline loops: CDR1 SGHTA, CDR2 FQGNSA. Trimming took 3 bases from V and 2 from J; bases not matched to a gene: 4. Combining the CDR3 with reference TRBV7-2 and TRBJ2-7 gives the whole variable domain GAGVSQSPSNKVTEKGKDVELRCDPISGHTALYWYRQSLGQGLEFLIYFQGNSAPDKSGLPSDRFSAERTGGSVSTLTIQRTQQEDSAVYLCASSFTQGTYEQYFGPGTRLTVT.

The gene calls are TRBV11-1 and TRBJ2-7, with 8 bases fitting TRBD2. The CDR3 sequence is 15 residues long. The ends lost 2 bases at V and 6 bases at J; junction bases unmatched: 9. The germline CDR1 and CDR2 sequences are SGHAT and FQDESV (reference sequence). The CDR3 DNA follows: TGTGCCAGCAGCTTATCCGCGGGAGGCTTTCGCGAGCAGTACTTC. Amino acids: CASSLSAGGFREQYF.

The CDR3 here is CASSYTTGGWGYGYTF. CDR3 DNA sequence: TGTGCCAGCAGTTACACCACAGGGGGATGGGGCTATGGCTACACCTTC. The chain links TRBV6-5 to TRBJ1-2, with 8 bases aligning to TRBD1. The CDR3 consists of 16 residues. Unmatched junction bases numbered 9, after V lost 2 bases and J lost 4 bases. Germline-derived CDR1 and CDR2 are MNHEY and SVGAGI.

This sequence joins TRBV5-5 and TRBJ2-3; TRBD2 aligns across 9 bases. Germline CDR1 SGHKS, CDR2 YYEKEE (reference sequence). CDR3 length: 16 amino acids. V shed 1 base, J shed 1 base, and the junction held 4 bases outside the gene matches. The CDR3 nucleotides read TGTGCCAGCAGCTTGTTTGCGGGAGGGCGCACAGATACGCAGTATTTT. Translating gives CASSLFAGGRTDTQYF.

The chain employs TRBV21-1 and TRBJ1-3; the table assigns TRBD1, which was not confirmed against the DNA. TRBV21-1 is designated a pseudogene. This CDR3 spans 16 amino acids. DNA of the CDR3: TGTGCCAGCAGAGAGACAGGAGCAATCTCTGGAAACACCATATATTTT. This gives the protein CASRETGAISGNTIYF.

V usage is TRBV4-2 and J usage is TRBJ2-1, with TRBD2 matching 13 bases. V trimming: 4 bases; J trimming: 7 bases; junction bases outside the gene matches: 7. This CDR3 comprises 16 residues. Germline V gene lookup returns CDR1 LGHNA and CDR2 YNFKEQ. The DNA of the CDR3 is TGTGCCAGCAGCCCACGGACTAGCGGGAGTTTTAATGAGCAGTTCTTC. Protein: CASSPRTSGSFNEQFF.

This clone was seen a handful of times. V and J are TRBV29-1 and TRBJ1-3; D is undetermined. CDR1 is SQVTM and CDR2 is ANQGSEA in the germline V gene. This CDR3 has 15 amino acids. The V end lost 3 bases, the J end lost 5 bases, and 17 bases lay between the germline ends. The CDR3 DNA follows: TGCAGCGTTGACTCACCGCAAACCAGGAGAAACACCATATATTTT. The encoded protein is CSVDSPQTRRNTIYF. Full variable domain (rest looked up from reference TRBV29-1 and TRBJ1-3): SAVISQKPSRDICQRGTSLTIQCQVDSQVTMMFWYRQQPGQSLTLIATANQGSEATYESGFVIDKFPISRPNLTFSTLTVSNMSPEDSSIYLCSVDSPQTRRNTIYFGEGSWLTVV.

This clone was found a few times. The rearrangement joins TRBV9 to TRBJ2-2; maybe TRBD2 (5 bases). Trimming removed 7 bases at V and 0 bases at J, with 22 bases between. The CDR3 covers 18 residues. The germline CDR1 and CDR2 sequences are SGDLS and YYNGEE. For the CDR3, the DNA is TGTGCCAGCCAGCGTAGATCGGGCGGGTACGCGAACACCGGGGAGCTGTTTTTT. It translates to CASQRRSGGYANTGELFF.

V and J are TRBV5-1 and TRBJ2-7; D possibly corresponds to TRBD1 (6 bases). The CDR3 covers 14 residues. Germline values: CDR1 SGHRS, CDR2 YFSETQ. V was shortened by 5 bases and J by 2 bases, with 14 bases between the two germline ends. Here the CDR3 reads CASSAIQGTYEQYF. In DNA, the CDR3 is TGCGCCAGCAGTGCGATTCAGGGGACCTACGAGCAGTACTTC.

The V and J genes are TRBV5-6 and TRBJ1-1, with D maybe TRBD1 (6 bases). V was clipped by 0 bases and J by 11 bases, with 20 bases between them. This CDR3 has 15 residues. Germline CDR1 SGHDT, CDR2 YYEEEE. CDR3 nucleotides: TGTGCCAGCAGCTTGGTTCACAGGGCGGGAGGGGGGGCTTTCTTT. It specifies CASSLVHRAGGGAFF.

Written as DNA, the CDR3 is TGTGCCTGGACCCGACAGGGCGGGCAGCCCCAGCATTTT. It yields the protein CAWTRQGGQPQHF. The rearrangement uses TRBV30 and TRBJ1-5; 7 positions match TRBD1. Unmatched junction bases numbered 7, after V lost 4 bases and J lost 7 bases. CDR3 length: 13 amino acids. Germline V gene lookup returns CDR1 GTSNPN and CDR2 SVGIG (reference sequence). The full variable domain, with the rest looked up from reference TRBV30 and TRBJ1-5, is SQTIHQWPATLVQPVGSPLSLECTVEGTSNPNLYWYRQAAGRGLQLLFYSVGIGQISSEVPQNLSASRPQDRQFILSSKKLLLSDSGFYLCAWTRQGGQPQHFGDGTRLSIL.

This sequence joins TRBV10-3 and TRBJ1-5; 10 nucleotides agree with TRBD1. J gave up 3 bases and V 11 bases, and 7 bases lay outside the gene matches. The germline V gene encodes CDR1 ENHRY and CDR2 SYGVKD. The length of the CDR3 is 14 residues. CDR3 DNA: TGTGCCGCCAAGGGGACAGGGGACAATCAGCCCCAGCATTTT. Protein sequence: CAAKGTGDNQPQHF.

This chain uses TRBV15 with TRBJ2-3, with D perhaps TRBD1 (6 bases). The V gene lost 3 bases and the J gene lost 2 bases, with 12 bases spanning the gap. Germline V lookup: CDR1 LNHNV, CDR2 YYDKDF (reference sequence). The CDR3 runs 15 residues. The CDR3 here is CATSRGDRTTDTQYF. CDR3 DNA sequence: TGTGCCACCAGCAGGGGAGACAGGACCACAGATACGCAGTATTTT.

The gene calls are TRBV5-1 and TRBJ2-7; 7 bases map to TRBD1. Germline lookup yields CDR1 SGHRS and CDR2 YFSETQ. V shed 4 bases, J shed 6 bases, and the junction held 10 bases outside the gene matches. The CDR3 is 14 residues long. The CDR3 DNA follows: TGCGCCAGCAGCCCTTACAGGGGAGCGAGCGAGCAGTACTTC. Encoded protein: CASSPYRGASEQYF.